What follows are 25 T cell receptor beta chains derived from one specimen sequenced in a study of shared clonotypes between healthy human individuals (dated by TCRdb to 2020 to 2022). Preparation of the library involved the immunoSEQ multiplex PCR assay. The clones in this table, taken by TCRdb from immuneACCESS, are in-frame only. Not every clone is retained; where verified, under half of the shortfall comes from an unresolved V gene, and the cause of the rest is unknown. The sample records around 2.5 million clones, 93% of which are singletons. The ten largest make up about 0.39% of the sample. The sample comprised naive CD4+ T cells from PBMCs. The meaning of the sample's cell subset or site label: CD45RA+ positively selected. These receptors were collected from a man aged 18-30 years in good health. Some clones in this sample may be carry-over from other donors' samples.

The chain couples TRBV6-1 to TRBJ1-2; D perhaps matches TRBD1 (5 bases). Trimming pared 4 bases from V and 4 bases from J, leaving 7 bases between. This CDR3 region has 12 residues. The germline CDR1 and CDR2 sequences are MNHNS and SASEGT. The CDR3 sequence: CASSVTAYGYTF. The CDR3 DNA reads TGTGCCAGCAGTGTGACAGCCTATGGCTACACCTTC.

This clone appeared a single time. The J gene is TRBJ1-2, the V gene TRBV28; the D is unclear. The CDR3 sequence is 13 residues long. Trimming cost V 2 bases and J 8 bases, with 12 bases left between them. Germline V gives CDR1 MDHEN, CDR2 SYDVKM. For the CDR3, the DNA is TGTGCCAGCAGTTTAGGCCTCATTCCGGGCTACACCTTC. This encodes CASSLGLIPGYTF.

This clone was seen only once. The CDR3 nucleotides read TGTGCCAGCAGCGCCGACAGGGACGCTGAAAAACTGTTTTTT. This sequence encodes CASSADRDAEKLFF. The J gene is TRBJ1-4, the V gene TRBV9; 7 bases fit TRBD1. This CDR3 comprises 14 residues. Germline CDR1 is SGDLS and CDR2 is YYNGEE. The V segment lost 3 bases and the J segment 7 bases; nucleotides outside the gene matches: 6.

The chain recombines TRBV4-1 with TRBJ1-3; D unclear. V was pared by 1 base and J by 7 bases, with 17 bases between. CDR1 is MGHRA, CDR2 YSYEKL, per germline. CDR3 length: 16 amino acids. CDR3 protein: CASSQAEGPGGNTIYF. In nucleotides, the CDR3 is TGCGCCAGCAGCCAAGCGGAGGGCCCGGGTGGTAACACCATATATTTT.

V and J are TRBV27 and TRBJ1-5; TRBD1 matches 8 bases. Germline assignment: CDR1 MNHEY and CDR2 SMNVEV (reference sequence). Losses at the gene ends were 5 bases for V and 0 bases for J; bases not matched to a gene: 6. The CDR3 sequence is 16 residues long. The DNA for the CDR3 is TGTGCCAGCAGTGAAACAGGGGGTTATAGCAATCAGCCCCAGCATTTT. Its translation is CASSETGGYSNQPQHF.

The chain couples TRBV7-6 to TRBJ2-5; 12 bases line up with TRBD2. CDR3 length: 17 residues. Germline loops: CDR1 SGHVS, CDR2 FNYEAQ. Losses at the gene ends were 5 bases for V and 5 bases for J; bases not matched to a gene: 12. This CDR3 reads CASSTTSGRPSGETQYF. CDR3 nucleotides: TGTGCCAGCAGCACTACTAGCGGGAGGCCGAGCGGGGAGACCCAGTACTTC.

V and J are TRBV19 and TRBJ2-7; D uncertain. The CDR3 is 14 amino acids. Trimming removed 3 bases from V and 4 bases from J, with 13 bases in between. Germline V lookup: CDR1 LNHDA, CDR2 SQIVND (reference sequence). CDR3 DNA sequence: TGTGCCAGTAGTATCTCTCCCGTGGTGTACGAGCAGTACTTC. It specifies CASSISPVVYEQYF.

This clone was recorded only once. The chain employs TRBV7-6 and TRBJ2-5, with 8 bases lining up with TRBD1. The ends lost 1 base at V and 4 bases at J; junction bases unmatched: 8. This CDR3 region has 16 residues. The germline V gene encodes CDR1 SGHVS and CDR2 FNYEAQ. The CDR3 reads CASSLGYTGGPETQYF. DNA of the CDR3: TGTGCCAGCAGCTTAGGGTACACAGGGGGACCAGAGACCCAGTACTTC.

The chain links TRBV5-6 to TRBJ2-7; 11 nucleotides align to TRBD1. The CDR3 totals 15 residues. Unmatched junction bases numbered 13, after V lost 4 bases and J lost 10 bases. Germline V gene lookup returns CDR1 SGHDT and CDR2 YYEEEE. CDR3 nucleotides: TGTGCCAGCAGCCCGGGGACAGGGGGTCCTACGTTCCAGTACTTC. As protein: CASSPGTGGPTFQYF.

CDR3 nucleotide sequence: TGTGCCAGCAGTGAAAAGGCCCAGGGCGAGCAGTTCTTC. It encodes CASSEKAQGEQFF. V gene TRBV2 combines with J gene TRBJ2-1; perhaps TRBD1 as D (5 bases). V was cut by 2 bases and J by 10 bases, with 12 bases left in between. Germline V gives CDR1 SNHLY, CDR2 FYNNEI. This CDR3 contains 13 residues. Using reference TRBV2 and TRBJ2-1 for the parts outside the CDR3, the full variable domain is EPEVTQTPSHQVTQMGQEVILRCVPISNHLYFYWYRQILGQKVEFLVSFYNNEISEKSEIFDDQFSVERPDGSNFTLKIRSTKLEDSAMYFCASSEKAQGEQFFGPGTRLTVL.

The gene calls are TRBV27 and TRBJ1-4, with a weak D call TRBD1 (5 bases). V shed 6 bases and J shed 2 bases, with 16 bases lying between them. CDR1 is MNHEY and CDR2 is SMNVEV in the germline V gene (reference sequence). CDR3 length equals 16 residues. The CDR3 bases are TGTGCCAGCAGCCCTCCGGGACTGGGCACTAATGAAAAACTGTTTTTT. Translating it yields CASSPPGLGTNEKLFF.

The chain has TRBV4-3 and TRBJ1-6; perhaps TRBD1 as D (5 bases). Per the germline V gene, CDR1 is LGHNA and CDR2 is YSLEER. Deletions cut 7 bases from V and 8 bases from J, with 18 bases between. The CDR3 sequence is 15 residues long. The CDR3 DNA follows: TGCGCCAGCAATCAAGGTCCGGGGCGAGATTCACCCCTCCACTTT. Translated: CASNQGPGRDSPLHF.

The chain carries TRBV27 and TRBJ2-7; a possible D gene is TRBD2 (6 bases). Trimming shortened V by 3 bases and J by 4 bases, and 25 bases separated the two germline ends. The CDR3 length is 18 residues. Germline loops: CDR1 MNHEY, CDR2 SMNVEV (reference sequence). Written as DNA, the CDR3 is TGTGCCAGCAGTTTTCGTGTCGGCGTGGAGGGACTCCATTACGAGCAGTACTTC. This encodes CASSFRVGVEGLHYEQYF.

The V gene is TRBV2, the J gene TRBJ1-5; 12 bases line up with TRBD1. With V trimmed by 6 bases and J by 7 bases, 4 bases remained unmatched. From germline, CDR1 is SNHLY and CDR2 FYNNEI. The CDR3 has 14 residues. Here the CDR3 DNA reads TGTGCCAGCAGGGGACAGGGGGCATACCAGCCCCAGCATTTT. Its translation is CASRGQGAYQPQHF. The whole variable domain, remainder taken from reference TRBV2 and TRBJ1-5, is EPEVTQTPSHQVTQMGQEVILRCVPISNHLYFYWYRQILGQKVEFLVSFYNNEISEKSEIFDDQFSVERPDGSNFTLKIRSTKLEDSAMYFCASRGQGAYQPQHFGDGTRLSIL.

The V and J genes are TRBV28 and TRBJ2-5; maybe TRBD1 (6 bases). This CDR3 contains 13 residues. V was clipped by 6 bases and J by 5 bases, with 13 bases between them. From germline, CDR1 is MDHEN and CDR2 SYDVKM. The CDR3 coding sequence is TGTGCCAGCAGCCAGGGGTTTGGGGAGACCCAGTACTTC. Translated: CASSQGFGETQYF.

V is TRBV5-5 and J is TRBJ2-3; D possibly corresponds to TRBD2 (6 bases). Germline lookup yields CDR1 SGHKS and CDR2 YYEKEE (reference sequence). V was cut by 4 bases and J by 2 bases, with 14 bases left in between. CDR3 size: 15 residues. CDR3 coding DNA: TGTGCCAGCAGCGCGGGACCCCACCCCACAGATACGCAGTATTTT. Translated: CASSAGPHPTDTQYF.

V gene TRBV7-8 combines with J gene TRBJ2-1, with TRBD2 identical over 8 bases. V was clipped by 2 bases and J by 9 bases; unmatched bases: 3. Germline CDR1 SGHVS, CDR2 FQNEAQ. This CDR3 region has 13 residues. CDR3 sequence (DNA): TGTGCCAGCAGCTTACGGCGGGAGGCTGAGCAGTTCTTC. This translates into CASSLRREAEQFF.

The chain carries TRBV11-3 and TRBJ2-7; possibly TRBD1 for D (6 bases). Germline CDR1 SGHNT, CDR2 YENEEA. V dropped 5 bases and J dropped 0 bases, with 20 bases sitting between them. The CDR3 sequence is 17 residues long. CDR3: CASSGIHRDTGSYEQYF. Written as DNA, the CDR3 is TGTGCCAGCAGCGGAATACACCGGGACACCGGCTCCTACGAGCAGTACTTC.

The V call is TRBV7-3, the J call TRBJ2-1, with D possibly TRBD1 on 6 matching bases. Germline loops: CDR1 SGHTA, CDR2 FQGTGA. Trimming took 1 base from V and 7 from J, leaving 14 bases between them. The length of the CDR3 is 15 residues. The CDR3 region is CASSLKGGAVNEQFF. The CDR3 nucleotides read TGTGCCAGCAGCTTAAAAGGGGGAGCAGTTAATGAGCAGTTCTTC.

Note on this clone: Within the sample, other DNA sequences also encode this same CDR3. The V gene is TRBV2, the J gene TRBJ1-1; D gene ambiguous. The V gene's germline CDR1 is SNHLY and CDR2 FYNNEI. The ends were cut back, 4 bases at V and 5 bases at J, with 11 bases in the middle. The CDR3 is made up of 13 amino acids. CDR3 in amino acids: CASSGEVGTEAFF. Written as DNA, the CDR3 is TGTGCCAGCAGTGGTGAGGTGGGGACTGAAGCTTTCTTT.

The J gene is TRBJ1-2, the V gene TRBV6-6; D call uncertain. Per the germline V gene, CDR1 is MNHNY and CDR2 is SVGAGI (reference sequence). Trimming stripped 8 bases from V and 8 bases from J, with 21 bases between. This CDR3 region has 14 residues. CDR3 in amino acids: CASGGGEGIYGYTF. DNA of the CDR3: TGTGCCAGCGGCGGAGGCGAAGGGATTTACGGCTACACCTTC.

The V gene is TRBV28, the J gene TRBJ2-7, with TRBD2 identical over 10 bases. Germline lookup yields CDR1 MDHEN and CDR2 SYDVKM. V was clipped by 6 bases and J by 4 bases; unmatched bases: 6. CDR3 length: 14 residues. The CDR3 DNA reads TGTGCCAGCAGGGCTAGCGGGAGTCTATACGAGCAGTACTTC. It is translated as CASRASGSLYEQYF.

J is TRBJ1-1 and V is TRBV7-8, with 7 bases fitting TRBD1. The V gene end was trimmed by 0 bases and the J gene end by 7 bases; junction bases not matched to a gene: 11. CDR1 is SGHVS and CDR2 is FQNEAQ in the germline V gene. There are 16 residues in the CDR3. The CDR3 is CASSLAEGANLGEAFF. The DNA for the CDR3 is TGTGCCAGCAGCTTAGCGGAGGGGGCGAACTTGGGTGAAGCTTTCTTT.

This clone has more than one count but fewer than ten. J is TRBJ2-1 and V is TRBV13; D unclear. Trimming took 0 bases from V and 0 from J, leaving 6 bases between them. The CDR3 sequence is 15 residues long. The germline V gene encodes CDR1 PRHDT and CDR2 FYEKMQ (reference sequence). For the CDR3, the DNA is TGTGCCAGCAGCTTAGGACAGAGCTCCTACAATGAGCAGTTCTTC. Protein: CASSLGQSSYNEQFF. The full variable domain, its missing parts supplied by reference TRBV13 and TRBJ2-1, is AAGVIQSPRHLIKEKRETATLKCYPIPRHDTVYWYQQGPGQDPQFLISFYEKMQSDKGSIPDRFSAQQFSDYHSELNMSSLELGDSALYFCASSLGQSSYNEQFFGPGTRLTVL.

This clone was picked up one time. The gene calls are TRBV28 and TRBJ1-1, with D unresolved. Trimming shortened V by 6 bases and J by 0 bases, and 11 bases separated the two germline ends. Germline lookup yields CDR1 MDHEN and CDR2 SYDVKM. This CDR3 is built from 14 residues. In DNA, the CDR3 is TGTGCCAGCAGACTCACACTAATGAACACTGAAGCTTTCTTT. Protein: CASRLTLMNTEAFF.